The 4 T cell receptor beta chains below were found in one sample sequenced in a study of follicular helper T cells after annual influenza vaccination. The time point was: 2015-2016 season, 7 days after influenza vaccination. Using immunoSEQ multiplex PCR, the repertoire was profiled, and TCRdb retains in-frame clones only, with some absent. This sample yields thousands of clones, of which roughly four fifths are seen a single time; more than 1.3% belongs to the top ten. The source material was CXCR5- memory CD4+ T cells sorted from blood, sampled 7 days after influenza vaccination. Receptors were obtained from an adult who received the influenza vaccine.

The V call is TRBV7-2, the J call TRBJ2-5; 15 bases line up with TRBD2. Trimming took 2 bases from V and 2 from J; bases not matched to a gene: 3. The CDR3 has 17 residues. Germline V lookup: CDR1 SGHTA, CDR2 FQGNSA. The CDR3, as DNA: TGTGCCAGCAGCTTAACTGGGACTAGCGGGGGGCAAGAGACCCAGTACTTC. Encoded protein: CASSLTGTSGGQETQYF.

V gene TRBV21-1 combines with J gene TRBJ2-3. TRBV21-1 is listed as a pseudogene. The CDR3 extends over 14 amino acids. CDR3 nucleotide sequence: TGTGCCAGCAGATCAGGACCCCCCACAGATACGCAGTATTTT. It translates to CASRSGPPTDTQYF.

The rearrangement joins TRBV11-2 to TRBJ2-1; TRBD2 matches at 7 bases. This CDR3 is built from 17 residues. Germline CDR1 is SGHAT and CDR2 is FQNNGV. V lost 5 bases to trimming and J lost 1 base; unmatched junction nucleotides: 11. The CDR3 region has the DNA TGTGCCAGCAGCCGCTACTCCGGGACTATGTCCTACAATGAGCAGTTCTTC. Amino acid sequence: CASSRYSGTMSYNEQFF.

The chain uses TRBV28 and TRBJ2-7; TRBD2 matches at 9 bases. The germline V gene has CDR1 MDHEN and CDR2 SYDVKM. The CDR3 sequence is 16 residues long. V was clipped by 4 bases and J by 2 bases; unmatched bases: 9. CDR3 nucleotide sequence: TGTGCCAGCAGTTCCCAGGGTAGCGGGAGACCCTACGAGCAGTACTTC. Residues: CASSSQGSGRPYEQYF.